The present T cell receptor (beta chain) was sequenced within a study of blood T cell repertoires in COVID-19. In the authors' workflow: Estimation of nucleated cell counts was performed using reference gene primer amplification. Sequencing used immunoSEQ multiplex PCR; TCRdb keeps in-frame clones, though not all of them. V and J calls and clone size are as listed in that table; D and trimming were resolved from the DNA. Of a few hundred thousand clones in the sample, about 83% were seen once. Per the germline V gene, CDR1 is SGHRS and CDR2 is YFSETQ. The CDR3 length is 15 residues. Trimming left V 0 bases short and J 2 bases short, with 10 bases between.

The sequencing input was peripheral blood. The chain carries TRBV5-1 and TRBJ2-3, with a tentative D call TRBD1 (6 bases). The source of this sequence is a woman aged 45-65 years with acute or convalescent COVID-19. In DNA form, the CDR3 reads TGCGCCAGCAGCTTGGGACAGGTATCCACAGATACGCAGTATTTT. It translates to CASSLGQVSTDTQYF.